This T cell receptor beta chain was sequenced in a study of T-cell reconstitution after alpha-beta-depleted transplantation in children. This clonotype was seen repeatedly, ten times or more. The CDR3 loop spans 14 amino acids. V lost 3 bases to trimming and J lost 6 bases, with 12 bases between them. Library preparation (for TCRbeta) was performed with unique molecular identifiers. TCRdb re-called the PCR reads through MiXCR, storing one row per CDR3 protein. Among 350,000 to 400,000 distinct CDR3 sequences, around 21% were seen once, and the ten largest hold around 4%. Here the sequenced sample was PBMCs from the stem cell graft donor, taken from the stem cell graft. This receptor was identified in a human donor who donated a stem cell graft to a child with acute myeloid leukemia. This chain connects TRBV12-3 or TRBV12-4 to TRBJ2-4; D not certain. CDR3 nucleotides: TGTGCCAGCAGTTTTGACCTAGAGCTAAACATTCAGTACTTC. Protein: CASSFDLELNIQYF.